Each of the 21 T cell receptor beta chains below was sequenced from the same sample in a study of blood T cell repertoires in COVID-19. The protocol was immunoSEQ multiplex PCR, while the TCRdb copy is restricted to in-frame clones and leaves out a portion. The repertoire has 70,000 to 75,000 clones, 80% to 90% of them found once; the top ten carry around 5%. Sequenced: peripheral blood. The receptors come from a woman of 80 years or more with active or convalescent COVID-19.

V is TRBV5-4 and J is TRBJ2-3; 8 bases fit TRBD2. CDR1 is SGHNT, CDR2 YYREEE, per germline (reference sequence). The CDR3 consists of 17 residues. V lost 4 bases and J lost 3; bases outside the gene matches: 13. This CDR3 is CASSRKLAGGSTDTQYF. CDR3 nucleotide sequence: TGTGCCAGCAGCCGCAAGCTAGCGGGTGGGAGTACAGATACGCAGTATTTT.

The chain recombines TRBV12-3 or TRBV12-4 with TRBJ1-2; TRBD1 matches at 7 bases. V was pared by 5 bases and J by 6 bases, with 6 bases of the junction left unmatched. The length of the CDR3 is 13 residues. The CDR3 coding sequence is TGTGCCAGCAGTCGCCGACAGGGCCATGGCTACACCTTC. It yields the protein CASSRRQGHGYTF.

This clone was found a few times. This chain links TRBV7-9 with TRBJ2-5, with 11 bases lining up with TRBD2. Germline assignment: CDR1 SEHNR and CDR2 FQNEAQ (reference sequence). The CDR3 extends over 14 amino acids. V was pared by 0 bases and J by 7 bases, with 1 base of the junction left unmatched. This chain's CDR3 is CASSLALAGGTQYF. The CDR3 bases are TGTGCCAGCAGCTTAGCCCTAGCGGGGGGGACCCAGTACTTC.

This clone was detected once. The chain combines TRBV3-1 (or the pseudogene TRBV3-2) with TRBJ2-1, with 11 bases matching TRBD2. The V gene end was trimmed by 0 bases and the J gene end by 9 bases; junction bases not matched to a gene: 7. Germline CDR1 is LGHDT and CDR2 is YNNKEL (reference sequence). There are 16 residues in the CDR3. The chain's CDR3 is CASSQEIAGGPPEQFF. In DNA form, the CDR3 reads TGTGCCAGCAGCCAAGAAATAGCGGGGGGGCCTCCTGAGCAGTTCTTC.

The chain joins TRBV6-5 to TRBJ1-2, with TRBD1 matching 11 bases. CDR1 is MNHEY, CDR2 SVGAGI, per germline. Losses at the gene ends were 6 bases for V and 3 bases for J; bases not matched to a gene: 6. There are 15 residues in the CDR3. In DNA, the CDR3 is TGTGCCAGCAGAACTTTGGGACAGGGGGACTATGGCTACACCTTC. It translates to CASRTLGQGDYGYTF.

In its sample, this clone was seen a few times. The V gene is TRBV2, the J gene TRBJ1-2, with D possibly being TRBD1 (6 bases). Trimming left V 2 bases short and J 2 bases short, with 21 bases between. The CDR3 totals 18 residues. The V gene's germline CDR1 is SNHLY and CDR2 FYNNEI. The CDR3: CASSEYYIGTGLNYGYTF. As DNA, the CDR3 is TGTGCCAGCAGTGAATACTACATAGGTACAGGGTTGAACTATGGCTACACCTTC.

The genes are TRBV4-1 and TRBJ1-3, with D uncertain. V dropped 0 bases and J dropped 4 bases, with 16 bases sitting between them. The CDR3 totals 17 residues. Germline loops: CDR1 MGHRA, CDR2 YSYEKL. In nucleotides, the CDR3 is TGCGCCAGCAGCCAAGATCTCCCCACCGGGGTCGGAAACACCATATATTTT. This sequence encodes CASSQDLPTGVGNTIYF.

The V and J genes are TRBV4-1 and TRBJ1-4, with D maybe TRBD1 (6 bases). The germline V and J ends were trimmed by 6 bases and 12 bases, with 26 bases remaining between them. The CDR3 covers 16 residues. CDR1 MGHRA and CDR2 YSYEKL come from the germline V gene. CDR3 coding DNA: TGCGCCAGCAGATCCTTTACGGACAGCCCTCCGTTCCAACTGTTTTTT. It yields the protein CASRSFTDSPPFQLFF.

The CDR3 protein is CASSDVRRGAPGEQFF. CDR3 nucleotide sequence: TGCGCCAGCAGTGACGTAAGGCGGGGGGCCCCGGGTGAGCAGTTCTTC. This sequence joins TRBV10-2 and TRBJ2-1; 8 bases line up with TRBD2. The CDR3 is 16 amino acids. J gave up 9 bases and V 3 bases, and 13 bases lay outside the gene matches. Germline V gene sequence: CDR1 WSHSY, CDR2 SAAADI.

The chain combines TRBV10-2 with TRBJ1-1; D not certain. Deletions cut 3 bases from V and 6 bases from J, with 8 bases between. The length of the CDR3 is 12 residues. The germline V gene encodes CDR1 WSHSY and CDR2 SAAADI. CDR3 protein: CASSDRVAEAFF. The CDR3 nucleotides are TGCGCCAGCAGTGACCGGGTAGCTGAAGCTTTCTTT.

The CDR3 nucleotides read TGTGCCATAGCCACAGGACAGATTAATGAAAAACTGTTTTTT. Translated, it gives CAIATGQINEKLFF. The gene calls are TRBV2 and TRBJ1-4, with D maybe TRBD1 (6 bases). Germline assignment: CDR1 SNHLY and CDR2 FYNNEI. The CDR3 totals 14 residues. V was trimmed by 10 bases and J by 4 bases, leaving 16 bases between them.

This clone has a handful of counts. The rearrangement joins TRBV19 to TRBJ2-1; D remains unclear. CDR3 length equals 14 residues. CDR1 is LNHDA and CDR2 is SQIVND in the germline V gene (reference sequence). V was pared by 3 bases and J by 8 bases, with 14 bases between. CDR3: CASSINHVRDEQFF. In nucleotides, the CDR3 is TGTGCCAGTAGTATTAATCACGTCCGGGATGAGCAGTTCTTC. The whole variable domain, filled in from reference TRBV19 and TRBJ2-1, reads DGGITQSPKYLFRKEGQNVTLSCEQNLNHDAMYWYRQDPGQGLRLIYYSQIVNDFQKGDIAEGYSVSREKKESFPLTVTSAQKNPTAFYLCASSINHVRDEQFFGPGTRLTVL.

This rearrangement joins TRBV6-1 to TRBJ1-3, with D tentatively TRBD1 (5 bases). Trimming cost V 10 bases and J 0 bases, with 10 bases left between them. Germline lookup yields CDR1 MNHNS and CDR2 SASEGT. This CDR3 contains 13 residues. Written as DNA, the CDR3 is TGTGCCATCGTCGGGGGCTCTGGAAACACCATATATTTT. It is translated as CAIVGGSGNTIYF.

This chain joins TRBV5-5 and TRBJ2-3; 9 bases are shared with TRBD1. The germline V gene has CDR1 SGHKS and CDR2 YYEKEE (reference sequence). V dropped 6 bases and J dropped 6; count of bases not matched to a gene: 5. CDR3 length: 13 amino acids. The CDR3 loop reads CASNGQGRDTQYF. The CDR3, as DNA: TGTGCCAGCAACGGACAGGGGAGGGATACGCAGTATTTT.

This clone is judged large. The chain has TRBV5-6 and TRBJ2-3; 9 bases map to TRBD1. Trimming cost V 1 base and J 0 bases; bases outside gene matches: 6. This CDR3 has 17 amino acids. Germline CDR1 reads SGHDT; CDR2 reads YYEEEE. The CDR3 sequence is CASSLWDRDMSTDTQYF. Here the CDR3 DNA reads TGTGCCAGCAGCTTGTGGGACAGGGATATGAGCACAGATACGCAGTATTTT. Using reference TRBV5-6 and TRBJ2-3 for the parts outside the CDR3, the full variable domain is DAGVTQSPTHLIKTRGQQVTLRCSPKSGHDTVSWYQQALGQGPQFIFQYYEEEERQRGNFPDRFSGHQFPNYSSELNVNALLLGDSALYLCASSLWDRDMSTDTQYFGPGTRLTVL.

This clone was observed once. V gene TRBV2 combines with J gene TRBJ1-1, with 10 bases matching TRBD1. J was trimmed by 5 bases and V by 6 bases; bases with no gene match: 9. Per the germline V gene, CDR1 is SNHLY and CDR2 is FYNNEI. This CDR3 comprises 15 residues. CDR3 bases: TGTGCCAGCAGGGACAGGGGGGGAAGTGGGACTGAAGCTTTCTTT. Its translation is CASRDRGGSGTEAFF.

The gene calls are TRBV7-6 and TRBJ1-5; 10 bases align to TRBD1. J lost 3 bases, V lost 5 bases, and 4 bases had no gene match. This CDR3 has 15 residues. In germline, CDR1 is SGHVS, CDR2 FNYEAQ. The CDR3 sequence: CASSPGTGDNQPQHF. CDR3 sequence (DNA): TGTGCCAGCAGCCCAGGGACAGGGGACAATCAGCCCCAGCATTTT.

The chain links TRBV18 to TRBJ1-1; unclear D gene. V was clipped by 4 bases and J by 0 bases, with 6 bases between them. CDR1 and CDR2 from the germline V gene are KGHSH and LQKENI. The CDR3 has 13 amino acids. The CDR3 loop is CASSLTVNTEAFF. The CDR3 DNA is TGTGCCAGCTCACTTACAGTGAACACTGAAGCTTTCTTT.

The rearrangement joins TRBV5-1 to TRBJ1-1; D unresolved. The V and J ends lost 0 bases and 1 base respectively, with 10 bases between them. Germline CDR1 is SGHRS and CDR2 is YFSETQ. The CDR3 is made up of 15 amino acids. The CDR3, as DNA: TGCGCCAGCAGCTTGGGCGGCAGATCGAACACTGAAGCTTTCTTT. Encoded protein: CASSLGGRSNTEAFF.

The chain couples TRBV10-3 to TRBJ1-2; no definite D call. This CDR3 comprises 13 residues. Germline V CDR1 and CDR2: ENHRY, SYGVKD. Trimming shortened V by 4 bases and J by 2 bases, and 8 bases separated the two germline ends. CDR3 sequence (DNA): TGTGCCATCAGTGCAGACTTGAACTATGGCTACACCTTC. Amino acids: CAISADLNYGYTF.

The chain employs TRBV2 and TRBJ2-2; D may be TRBD2 (6 bases). The CDR3 loop spans 15 amino acids. The V end was cut by 6 bases, the J end by 3 bases, with 14 bases between. Germline values: CDR1 SNHLY, CDR2 FYNNEI. DNA for the CDR3: TGTGCCAGCAGAAGATGGGACTCCGACACCGGGGAGCTGTTTTTT. Protein product: CASRRWDSDTGELFF.